The rows below give T cell receptor beta chains drawn from one sample of a study of glioma-infiltrating T cells after dendritic cell vaccination. TCRdb keeps only in-frame clones here, not all; method: immunoSEQ multiplex PCR. The sample includes fewer than 85,000 clones, over 85% of them seen just once. The source material was blood, sampled before dendritic cell vaccination. The receptors shown here come from a human donor with glioblastoma. Each CDR3 is given with its conserved first and last residue. Each record gives: D gene, J gene, clone size, V gene, CDR3 DNA, CDR3 protein. D genes are given only for firm matches. The listing skips clone size in some rows; elsewhere it reads once, few, many or a size class.

d_call: TRBD1
j_call: TRBJ1-5
clone_size: NA
v_call: TRBV7-9
cdr3_nt: TGTGCCAGCAGCTTAGGGACAGGGGGCCTGTATAGCAATCAGCCCCAGCATTTT
cdr3_aa: CASSLGTGGLYSNQPQHF

d_call: NA
j_call: TRBJ1-1
clone_size: NA
v_call: TRBV7-8
cdr3_nt: TGTGCCAGCAGCTTAGAAAGCGTTTTCAGAAACACTGAAGCTTTCTTT
cdr3_aa: CASSLESVFRNTEAFF

d_call: NA
j_call: TRBJ1-2
clone_size: few
v_call: TRBV29-1
cdr3_nt: TGCAGCGTCGAGGACAGAGACTATGGCTACACCTTC
cdr3_aa: CSVEDRDYGYTF

d_call: NA
j_call: TRBJ1-2
clone_size: NA
v_call: TRBV6-4
cdr3_nt: TGTGCCAGCAGGACCGACCATTCAGGTTCTAACCCCGTTCTTAGAGGCTACACCTTC
cdr3_aa: CASRTDHSGSNPVLRGYTF

d_call: NA
j_call: TRBJ1-2
clone_size: NA
v_call: TRBV9
cdr3_nt: TGTGCCAGCAGCGTAAATCCCCTGGGAGGGAACTATGGCTACACCTTC
cdr3_aa: CASSVNPLGGNYGYTF

d_call: TRBD2
j_call: TRBJ2-1
clone_size: NA
v_call: TRBV6-5
cdr3_nt: TGTGCCAGCAGTTACTCAAGGCCGGGGGGAGAGCAGTTCTTC
cdr3_aa: CASSYSRPGGEQFF

d_call: NA
j_call: TRBJ1-2
clone_size: NA
v_call: TRBV6-1
cdr3_nt: TGTGCCAGCACCCCTAGACCCCCTCGAAGTGGCTACACCTTC
cdr3_aa: CASTPRPPRSGYTF

d_call: TRBD1
j_call: TRBJ1-2
clone_size: NA
v_call: TRBV2
cdr3_nt: TGTGCCAGCAGCGTACTGGGACAGGGACCCCTGGGCTACACCTTC
cdr3_aa: CASSVLGQGPLGYTF

d_call: NA
j_call: TRBJ2-3
clone_size: NA
v_call: TRBV30
cdr3_nt: TGTGCCTGGCAAAAGGACAAGCTGACAGATACGCAGTATTTT
cdr3_aa: CAWQKDKLTDTQYF

d_call: TRBD2
j_call: TRBJ2-5
clone_size: NA
v_call: TRBV11-2
cdr3_nt: TGTGCCAGCAGCTTAGGTGGACTAGCGGGCCAAGAGACCCAGTACTTC
cdr3_aa: CASSLGGLAGQETQYF

d_call: TRBD1
j_call: TRBJ1-5
clone_size: NA
v_call: TRBV7-9
cdr3_nt: TGTGCCAGCAGCTTAGGACAGGGGGATGGGCCCCAGCATTTT
cdr3_aa: CASSLGQGDGPQHF

d_call: NA
j_call: TRBJ1-3
clone_size: NA
v_call: TRBV18
cdr3_nt: TGTGCCAGCTCACCGAGCTCTGGAAACACCATATATTTT
cdr3_aa: CASSPSSGNTIYF

d_call: NA
j_call: TRBJ1-1
clone_size: NA
v_call: TRBV18
cdr3_nt: TGTGCCAGCTCAGAGAGACAGTCTATGAACACTGAAGCTTTCTTT
cdr3_aa: CASSERQSMNTEAFF

d_call: TRBD2
j_call: TRBJ2-7
clone_size: NA
v_call: TRBV29-1
cdr3_nt: TGCAGCGTCCGGGTAGCGGGAGGTGGCGAGCAGTACTTC
cdr3_aa: CSVRVAGGGEQYF

d_call: NA
j_call: TRBJ2-3
clone_size: NA
v_call: TRBV18
cdr3_nt: TGTGCCAGCTCCAGGGTCCCAGATACGCAGTATTTT
cdr3_aa: CASSRVPDTQYF

d_call: NA
j_call: TRBJ1-2
clone_size: NA
v_call: TRBV2
cdr3_nt: TGTGCCAGCAGGGCAGACAAGTATGGCTACACCTTC
cdr3_aa: CASRADKYGYTF

d_call: NA
j_call: TRBJ1-1
clone_size: NA
v_call: TRBV5-1
cdr3_nt: TGCGCCAGCAGCGCATCAGGGCTAAGGGGATGGAACACTGAAGCTTTCTTT
cdr3_aa: CASSASGLRGWNTEAFF

d_call: NA
j_call: TRBJ2-3
clone_size: NA
v_call: TRBV5-6
cdr3_nt: TGTGCCAGCAGCAGAGCCTCAGGGCTTCGAGATACGCAGTATTTT
cdr3_aa: CASSRASGLRDTQYF